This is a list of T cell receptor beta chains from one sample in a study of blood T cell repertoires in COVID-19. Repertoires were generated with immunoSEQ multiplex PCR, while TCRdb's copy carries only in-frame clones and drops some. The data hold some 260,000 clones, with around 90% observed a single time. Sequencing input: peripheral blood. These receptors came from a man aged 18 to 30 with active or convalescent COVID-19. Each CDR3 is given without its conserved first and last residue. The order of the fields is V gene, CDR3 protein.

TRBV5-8 ASSPRDRQSYGYT
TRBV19 ASTYRGGPYNEQF
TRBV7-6 ASSLGQPGNEQF
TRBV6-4 ASSALASGTDTQY
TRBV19 ASSITLGREEAF
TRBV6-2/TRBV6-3 ASSYGQGINNQPQH
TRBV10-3 AISEGRNTEAF
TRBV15 ATSRDVGGNTEAF
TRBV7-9 ASSRGGAEPQH
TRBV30 AWTAISGFTGELF
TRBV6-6 ASSYTGTGGMTEAF
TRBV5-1 ASSETGPYEQY
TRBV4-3 ASSQKANTEAF
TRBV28 ASSPGQNTEAF